This T cell receptor beta chain was observed in a study of memory CD4+ T cells and cytomegalovirus serostatus. This clone was detected only a few times. The antigen remains undetermined. The sort gate was single viable CD3+CD4+CD8-CD45RO+ cells for memory CD4+ T cells. The CDR3 spans 14 residues. Study-level points and caveats: Each of approximately 63 CMV-associated TCRbeta sequences occurred in one to five individuals.

TCRdb's copy holds only in-frame clones and misses some; the assay was immunoSEQ multiplex PCR. There are some 54,000 clones in the sample; about four fifths occur only once, and roughly 1.4% lies in the top ten. V usage is TRBV1 and J usage is TRBJ1-1; the D call TRBD1 from the table was never checked on the DNA. TRBV1 is a documented pseudogene. The sequence was obtained from an adult in good health and CMV-seropositive. Sequencing used memory CD4+ T cells from blood. The CDR3 here is CTSSQEEDSEQAFF. The CDR3 DNA follows: TGCACCAGCAGCCAAGAGGAGGACAGCGAGCAAGCTTTCTTT.